A single sample gave rise to the 19 T cell receptor beta chains below, sequenced in a study of molecular identifiers for immune sequencing clone quantification. TCRdb reanalysed the PCR reads using MiXCR and keeps one entry per CDR3 protein. This table has roughly 93,000 distinct CDR3 sequences, around a fifth appearing once. Sequenced: naive CD8+ T cells from blood, with Jurkat cell RNA spiked in. Described subset: FACS-sorted CD8+CD4-CCR7+CD45RA+ naive T cells. These receptors all come from a human donor in good health. Some libraries in this study had Jurkat cell RNA spiked in.

With regard to this clonotype: A read error may explain this, as a much larger clone is one base away. The J gene is TRBJ2-2, the V gene TRBV11-3; possibly TRBD1 for D (6 bases). The CDR3 sequence is 15 residues long. Per the germline V gene, CDR1 is SGHNT and CDR2 is YENEEA. The ends were cut back, 4 bases at V and 4 bases at J, with 13 bases in the middle. The CDR3 nucleotides read TGTGCCAGCAGCTCGGTCAGGGGATCCACCGGGGAGCTGTTTTTT. Protein product: CASSSVRGSTGELFF. The full variable domain, its missing parts supplied by reference TRBV11-3 and TRBJ2-2, is EAGVVQSPRYKIIEKKQPVAFWCNPISGHNTLYWYLQNLGQGPELLIRYENEEAVDDSQLPKDRFSAERLKGVDSTLKIQPAELGDSAVYLCASSSVRGSTGELFFGEGSRLTVL.

The chain joins TRBV10-2 to TRBJ1-2; tentative D call: TRBD1 (5 bases). CDR1 and CDR2 (germline): WSHSY, SAAADI. Deletions cut 10 bases from V and 7 bases from J, with 13 bases between. The CDR3 spans 11 residues. The CDR3 bases are TGCGCCACCCTCTCCGGGGGTGGCTACACCTTC. Its translation: CATLSGGGYTF.

This clonotype was seen repeatedly, ten times or more. The chain links TRBV29-1 to TRBJ2-2, with unresolved D. The CDR3 spans 12 residues. The V gene lost 1 base and the J gene lost 5 bases, with 5 bases spanning the gap. CDR1 SQVTM and CDR2 ANQGSEA come from the germline V gene. Here the CDR3 DNA reads TGCAGCGTTGAAGCAGAGACCGGGGAGCTGTTTTTT. This translates into CSVEAETGELFF.

The sample holds many counts of this clonotype. V usage is TRBV19 and J usage is TRBJ2-3; D may correspond to TRBD1 or TRBD2 (6 bases each). The CDR3 has 15 residues. V was trimmed by 5 bases and J by 2 bases, leaving 14 bases between them. Germline-derived CDR1 and CDR2 are LNHDA and SQIVND (reference sequence). The CDR3 coding sequence is TGTGCCAGTAGTCTCCTAGGGGGACTCACAGATACGCAGTATTTT. It codes for CASSLLGGLTDTQYF.

This clonotype occurred many times. This chain connects TRBV5-5 to TRBJ1-5, with D unresolved. The CDR3 runs to 14 residues. Germline lookup yields CDR1 SGHKS and CDR2 YYEKEE (reference sequence). The ends were cut back, 4 bases at V and 1 base at J, with 9 bases in the middle. In nucleotides, the CDR3 is TGTGCCAGCAGCCTGGAGTGGAGCAATCAGCCCCAGCATTTT. As protein: CASSLEWSNQPQHF.

This clonotype was recorded at least ten times. The chain is built from TRBV19 and TRBJ1-1, with D unclear. CDR1 and CDR2 (germline): LNHDA, SQIVND (reference sequence). V was pared by 10 bases and J by 0 bases, with 12 bases between. The CDR3 consists of 13 residues. CDR3: CATREAMNTEAFF. In DNA form, the CDR3 reads TGTGCCACGAGAGAGGCCATGAACACTGAAGCTTTCTTT.

This clonotype has ten or more counts. The genes are TRBV10-3 and TRBJ1-2; D not certain. The length of the CDR3 is 15 residues. V was pared by 3 bases and J by 1 base, with 12 bases between. The germline V gene has CDR1 ENHRY and CDR2 SYGVKD. CDR3 nucleotide sequence: TGTGCCATCAGTGATCGGACCGCGATTAACTATGGCTACACCTTC. It codes for CAISDRTAINYGYTF.

For this clonotype: This CDR3 is missing its conserved last phenylalanine or tryptophan, likely due to a read error. The J gene is TRBJ2-4, the V gene TRBV5-3; D gene unclear. TRBV5-3 is an ORF, with its function uncertain. The length of the CDR3 is 14 residues. Here the CDR3 reads CASSLAFSGNIQYS. As DNA, the CDR3 is TGTGCCAGCAGCTTGGCCTTTTCGGGAAACATTCAGTACTCC.

This clonotype showed up many times. This sequence joins TRBV13 and TRBJ2-1; 11 positions agree with TRBD2. CDR1 and CDR2 from the germline V gene are PRHDT and FYEKMQ (reference sequence). Trimming removed 5 bases from V and 8 bases from J; junction bases left unmatched: 8. The CDR3 spans 15 residues. Here the CDR3 reads CASSLTSGGSYEQFF. The CDR3 DNA follows: TGTGCCAGCAGCCTCACTAGCGGGGGTAGCTATGAGCAGTTCTTC.

This clonotype came up many times. The chain combines TRBV28 with TRBJ2-3; the D gene is possibly TRBD2 (6 bases). V was pared by 4 bases and J by 0 bases, with 17 bases between. CDR1 is MDHEN, CDR2 SYDVKM, per germline. This CDR3 has 17 amino acids. For the CDR3, the DNA is TGTGCCAGCAGTTCCTGGAGGGAGGAACTTAGCACAGATACGCAGTATTTT. Translating gives CASSSWREELSTDTQYF.

At least ten counts were recorded for this clonotype. This sequence joins TRBV11-2 and TRBJ2-2; 7 positions agree with TRBD2. The germline gives CDR1 SGHAT, CDR2 FQNNGV. V gave up 2 bases and J gave up 6 bases; unmatched junction bases: 3. There are 14 residues in the CDR3. The DNA for the CDR3 is TGTGCCAGCAGCTTAATCACTAGCGCCGGGGAGCTGTTTTTT. As protein: CASSLITSAGELFF.

This clonotype was seen a few times. The chain uses TRBV11-2 and TRBJ2-1; D unclear. V was trimmed by 2 bases and J by 2 bases, leaving 28 bases between them. The CDR3 extends over 21 amino acids. Germline V gene data show CDR1 as SGHAT and CDR2 as FQNNGV. The chain's CDR3 is CASSLFAPSSSRTYPYNEQFF. The CDR3 DNA is TGTGCCAGCAGCTTATTTGCACCCAGCTCCTCCCGAACATACCCCTACAATGAGCAGTTCTTC. Full variable domain (remainder filled in from reference TRBV11-2 and TRBJ2-1): EAGVAQSPRYKIIEKRQSVAFWCNPISGHATLYWYQQILGQGPKLLIQFQNNGVVDDSQLPKDRFSAERLKGVDSTLKIQPAKLEDSAVYLCASSLFAPSSSRTYPYNEQFFGPGTRLTVL.

A remark on this clonotype: A much larger clone differs by one base, so this may be a read error. The genes are TRBV27 and TRBJ2-7; 8 bases line up with TRBD1. The CDR3 length is 16 residues. Germline lookup yields CDR1 MNHEY and CDR2 SMNVEV (reference sequence). The CDR3, as DNA: TGTGCCAGCGGCCTCCTTGTGGGGACAGGCCCCTACGGGCAGTACTTC. Its translation: CASGLLVGTGPYGQYF.

This clonotype appeared many times. The CDR3 sequence: CAWSPMGQEAFF. Written as DNA, the CDR3 is TGTGCCTGGAGTCCCATGGGACAGGAAGCTTTCTTT. This rearrangement joins TRBV30 to TRBJ1-1, with 7 bases that match TRBD1. V dropped 2 bases and J dropped 8; count of bases not matched to a gene: 5. CDR3 size: 12 residues. Germline V gives CDR1 GTSNPN, CDR2 SVGIG (reference sequence).

This clonotype was observed at least ten times. The chain has TRBV6-2 or TRBV6-3 and TRBJ1-1; D perhaps matches TRBD1 (5 bases). Germline CDR1 reads MNHEY; CDR2 reads SVGEGT. CDR3 size: 14 residues. The V end lost 0 bases, the J end lost 4 bases, and 9 bases lay between the germline ends. Here the CDR3 DNA reads TGTGCCAGCAGTTACTCGGGGGGAGGCACTGAAGCTTTCTTT. This codes for CASSYSGGGTEAFF.

This clonotype was observed at least ten times. The gene calls are TRBV5-5 and TRBJ2-3; the D is unclear. The CDR3 extends over 15 amino acids. CDR1 and CDR2 from the germline V gene are SGHKS and YYEKEE (reference sequence). V was shortened by 4 bases and J by 4 bases, with 16 bases between the two germline ends. The CDR3: CASSLGHTASDTQYF. The CDR3 DNA reads as TGTGCCAGCAGCCTTGGGCATACGGCCTCAGATACGCAGTATTTT.

This clonotype was found a few times. The chain is built from TRBV7-9 and TRBJ1-1; D possibly corresponds to TRBD1 (5 bases). The CDR3 has 15 amino acids. Germline CDR1 is SEHNR and CDR2 is FQNEAQ (reference sequence). Trimming shortened V by 1 base and J by 0 bases, and 9 bases separated the two germline ends. Written as DNA, the CDR3 is TGTGCCAGCAGCTTAGTTGGACATGTGAACACTGAAGCTTTCTTT. Translated, it gives CASSLVGHVNTEAFF.

At least ten counts were recorded for this clonotype. This sequence joins TRBV6-2 or TRBV6-3 and TRBJ1-1, with D hard to call. Germline V CDR1 and CDR2: MNHEY, SVGEGT. V was trimmed by 7 bases and J by 3 bases, leaving 12 bases between them. CDR3 length equals 13 residues. The CDR3 nucleotides are TGTGCCAGCAATCTTTGGGGTTACACTGAAGCTTTCTTT. Encoded protein: CASNLWGYTEAFF.

This clonotype has ten or more counts. The chain joins TRBV7-9 to TRBJ2-3; 11 bases are a match to TRBD2. Germline-derived CDR1 and CDR2 are SEHNR and FQNEAQ (reference sequence). This CDR3 contains 15 residues. After removal of 5 bases from V and 1 base from J, the junction contained 2 bases not matched to a gene. DNA for the CDR3: TGTGCCAGCAGCCCACTAGCGGGGGGCACAGATACGCAGTATTTT. Translated, it gives CASSPLAGGTDTQYF.